This T cell receptor (beta chain) was identified during a study of blood T cell repertoires in COVID-19. Profiled with immunoSEQ multiplex PCR; TCRdb holds only in-frame clones, not every one. The top ten clones hold roughly 5% of a sample with about 300,000 clones, about nine tenths of them seen once. This receptor was taken from a man aged 60-69 years who had recovered from COVID-19. Sequenced sample: PBMCs or T cells enriched from blood (not recorded which).

The CDR3 reads CASTVGGGVRGYTF. The CDR3 nucleotides read TGTGCCAGCACCGTTGGTGGGGGGGTCAGAGGCTACACCTTC. The chain employs TRBV6-4 and TRBJ1-2; a possible D gene is TRBD1 (5 bases). CDR3 size: 14 residues. With 7 bases removed from V and 8 bases from J, the gap between germline ends came to 20 bases. Per the germline V gene, CDR1 is MRHNA and CDR2 is SNTAGT.